These T cell receptor beta chains were read from a single sample in a study of PD-L1 blockade in urothelial cancer. TCRdb's copy holds only in-frame clones and misses some; the assay was immunoSEQ multiplex PCR. This sample has tens of thousands of clones, with around 85% found just once. The specimen comprised PBMCs, sampled around atezolizumab (anti-PD-L1) treatment. Receptors were obtained from a woman aged 60-75 years with urothelial cancer. Each CDR3 is given with its conserved first and last residue. D genes are given only for firm matches. Size tells how often a clone was seen (once, few, many) or the class of an expanded clone, and some rows leave it out.

>TRBJ2-2|-|TRBD1|TRBV18
TGTGCCAGCTCACCAGGACAGGGCGGTCGCACCGGGGAGCTGTTTTTT
CASSPGQGGRTGELFF
>TRBJ1-6|-|TRBD1|TRBV5-1
TGCGCCAGCAGCCGGGACAGTAATTCACCCCTCCACTTT
CASSRDSNSPLHF
>TRBJ2-2|once|-|TRBV6-7
TGTGCCAGCAGTTACAGGGACACAGAACCCGGGGAGCTGTTTTTT
CASSYRDTEPGELFF
>TRBJ2-1|-|TRBD2|TRBV19
TGTGCCAGTAGTATGTCCTTCCTAGCGGGGGCCCGAAGGGATGAGCAGTTCTTC
CASSMSFLAGARRDEQFF
>TRBJ1-2|-|TRBD1|TRBV7-2
TGTGCCAGCAGCAGTCGACAGGGTGTAGATGGCTACACCTTC
CASSSRQGVDGYTF
>TRBJ2-7|few|-|TRBV12-2
TGTGCAAGTCGCTTCATAAACCGGCGGATCCTTTACGAGCAGTACTTC
CASRFINRRILYEQYF
>TRBJ1-5|-|TRBD1|TRBV7-8
TGTGCCAGCAGCTTCCGACAGGGGAGTCCTAATCAGCCCCAGCATTTT
CASSFRQGSPNQPQHF
>TRBJ1-6|few|-|TRBV7-9
TGTGCCAGCAGCCCCTCGGCCTATAATTCACCCCTCCACTTT
CASSPSAYNSPLHF
>TRBJ2-1|once|-|TRBV4-3
TGCGCCAGCAGCCAAGATTACGGGGGATTTAGCTCCTACAATGAGCAGTTCTTC
CASSQDYGGFSSYNEQFF
>TRBJ2-7|-|TRBD2|TRBV6-5
TGTGCCAGCACCCCAGACGGGAGGTACGAGCAGTACTTC
CASTPDGRYEQYF
>TRBJ2-3|-|TRBD2|TRBV5-4
TGTGCCAGCAGCACCCTAGCGGGAGGAGATACGCAGTATTTT
CASSTLAGGDTQYF
>TRBJ2-2|-|TRBD2|TRBV27
TGTGCCAGCAGTGCCCCCTCCAGCGGGGGGGCCACCGGGGAGCTGTTTTTT
CASSAPSSGGATGELFF
>TRBJ2-3|-|TRBD2|TRBV19
TGTGCCAGTAGTATAGCACTAGCGGGAGGAAGCACAGATACGCAGTATTTT
CASSIALAGGSTDTQYF
>TRBJ1-2|few|-|TRBV6-1
TGTGCCAGCAGCCTTAACAGGGATGATGGCTACACCTTC
CASSLNRDDGYTF
>TRBJ2-1|-|TRBD2|TRBV5-1
TGCGCCAGCAGCTTTAGGGCGGGAGGGGGTTTGAATGAGCAGTTCTTC
CASSFRAGGGLNEQFF
>TRBJ2-7|-|-|TRBV7-9
TGTGCCAGCAGCTTTCGTACAGGCCTAGGCCGTGGGGCCTACGAGCAGTACTTC
CASSFRTGLGRGAYEQYF
>TRBJ2-7|-|TRBD1|TRBV10-1
TGCGCCAGCAGTGAATTTGGGACAGGGACCTACGAGCAGTACTTC
CASSEFGTGTYEQYF
>TRBJ2-3|-|-|TRBV10-2
TGCGCCAGCAGTGGGGACAGGGGCCTAGCGGGGACCACAGATACGCAGTATTTT
CASSGDRGLAGTTDTQYF
>TRBJ1-2|-|-|TRBV9
TGTGCCAGCAGCGTAGATGGGGGGACGGGCTACACCTTC
CASSVDGGTGYTF
>TRBJ2-1|-|TRBD1|TRBV2
TGTGCCTCAGGTGGTAGACAGGGTCTCAATGAGCAGTTCTTC
CASGGRQGLNEQFF
>TRBJ2-1|once|-|TRBV7-2
TGTGCCAGCAGACAGGAAGACCGGGAGCAGTTCTTC
CASRQEDREQFF
>TRBJ1-6|-|-|TRBV6-5
TGTGCCAGCACCCGCAGTCCCAATTCACCCCTCCACTTT
CASTRSPNSPLHF
>TRBJ2-5|once|TRBD2|TRBV5-1
TGCGCCAGCAGCTTCGCTAGCGGGCCCCAAGAGACCCAGTACTTC
CASSFASGPQETQYF
>TRBJ2-1|-|TRBD2|TRBV29-1
TGCAGCGTTGTCCGGGGGGGATACAATGAGCAGTTCTTC
CSVVRGGYNEQFF
>TRBJ1-2|-|TRBD1|TRBV6-6
TGTGCCAGCAGTTACCCGGGACAGCTGAACTATGGCTACACCTTC
CASSYPGQLNYGYTF